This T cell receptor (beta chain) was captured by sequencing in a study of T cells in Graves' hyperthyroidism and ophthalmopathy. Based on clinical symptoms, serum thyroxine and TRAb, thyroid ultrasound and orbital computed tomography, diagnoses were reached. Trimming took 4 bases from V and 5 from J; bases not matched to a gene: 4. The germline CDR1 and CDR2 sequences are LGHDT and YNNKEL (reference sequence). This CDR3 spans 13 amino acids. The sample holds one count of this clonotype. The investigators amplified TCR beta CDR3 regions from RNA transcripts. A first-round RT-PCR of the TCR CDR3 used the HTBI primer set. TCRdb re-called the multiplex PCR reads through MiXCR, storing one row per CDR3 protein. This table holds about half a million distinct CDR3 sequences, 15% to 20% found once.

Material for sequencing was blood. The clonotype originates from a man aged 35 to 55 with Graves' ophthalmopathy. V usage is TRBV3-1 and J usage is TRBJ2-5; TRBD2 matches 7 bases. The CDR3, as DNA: TGTGCCAGCAGCCGACTAGCACTGGAGACCCAGTACTTC. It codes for CASSRLALETQYF.